This T cell receptor (beta chain) emerged from a study of cytomegalovirus exposure and HLA in healthy donors listed by TCRdb under 2017. At the level of the whole study: In an earlier analysis of some 610 of the donors, 276 Gb of sequence data and just under 120 million unique TCR beta sequences from about 190 million T cells were reported. Approximately 330 gigabases of sequencing data and about 92 million unique TCR sequences made up an early release that covered 500 to 650 HLA-typed donors. The genetic ancestry cluster associated with self-reported Caucasian donors included 70% to 85% of the roughly 400 genotyped donors. The study was designed to test whether signatures of past pathogen exposure could be identified by cataloging public T cell receptors. The T cell repertoires of 666 subjects were profiled by immunosequencing and related to cytomegalovirus serostatus. Along with the roughly 700-subject first cohort, a separate validation cohort of over 90 different subjects was used. The study combined high-throughput TCR immunosequencing, statistical association of individual TCRs with disease status, and machine learning to predict cytomegalovirus infection status. A later analysis re-examined previously published TCR beta repertoires from just over 650 donors and added high-resolution HLA genotyping to investigate patterns of TCR occurrence. Rather than using new phenotypic data, the later analysis identified candidate immune exposures from TCR beta sequences and from how often those sequences occurred across donors. To decide whether each TCR beta V gene segment behaved as functional or pseudogenic, an earlier analysis of approximately 600 of the donors relied on high-throughput TCR beta sequencing. Alongside the repertoire data, information on donor age, sex, ethnicity and CMV serostatus was compiled. A later genetic analysis took genome-wide SNP genotypes for about 55% of the roughly 700 donors and used that subset as a discovery cohort. All discovery cohort repertoires had been generated using a single sequencing platform. Both class I and class II loci were covered by HLA typing, at four-digit resolution. Typing coverage varied by locus: roughly 620-640 donors for A, B, C, DRB1 and DQB1; roughly 510 for DQA1; over 600 for DPA1; approximately 450 for DPB1. Roughly 5 DR-DQ haplotypes were handled as single units for association and clustering, since linkage in the cohort was strong. Among almost 400 genotyped donors of the cohort, an average of roughly 240,000 unique TCR beta nucleotide sequences were sequenced per donor, roughly 20% of them non-productive. Study-wide findings and limitations: According to a later analysis, most CMV-associated TCR beta chains appeared to be HLA-restricted, and the HLA associations seemed to be driven largely by CMV exposure. Most TCR sequences were seen in very few donors, while some public TCRs were found in many individuals. Compared with equally common non-associated chains, HLA-associated TCR beta chains in a later analysis were more clonally expanded and had lower generation probabilities. Compared with the roughly 670-donor mean, donors in an Asian-associated ancestry cluster had fewer N-insertions in productive TCRs, according to a later genetic analysis. A later analysis found that TCR association rates varied across HLA loci, with DRB1 alleles showing the most associated TCRs and HLA-C alleles the fewest. Only TCR beta chains were sequenced in this cohort, and the absence of alpha or paired-chain data limited detectable features. Linkage disequilibrium might explain the correlated functional status among segregating V segments, but an unknown experimental factor could not be excluded. The presence/absence analyses assumed that sequencing depth was roughly uniform across donors, and that assumption may not be true. Specific HLA alleles were associated with some 15,000 TCR beta sequences at a false discovery rate of 0.05 in a later analysis. Some IMGT-functional V segments, including TRBV6-2 and TRBV6-3, could not be told apart with the 87-base-pair reads, so those segments were excluded. A total of some 180 TCR beta chains were listed by the study as associated with cytomegalovirus. It was suggested by the authors that the approach could potentially be generalized to other disease states and immunological phenotypes. The sequencing pipeline was judged likely to have produced a cluster of highly shared sequence variants as a technical artifact. Immune exposure information for the cohort was limited to CMV serostatus. Three of the identified cytomegalovirus-associated TCR beta chains were confirmed in vitro to be specific for cytomegalovirus antigens. When HLA alleles, especially DR and DQ, strongly co-occurred, TCR associations were difficult to assign to individual alleles. The classifier was reported to diagnose cytomegalovirus status with high specificity and sensitivity in both the original cohort and the validation cohort. V-gene and J-gene trimming of TCR beta chains was associated with a missense DCLRE1C variant in a later genetic analysis, and the association was replicated in an independent cohort. In an earlier analysis of over 550 of the donors, most TCR beta V segments were observed in productive rearrangements about 87% or about 30% of the time, broadly matching IMGT annotations. Several of the top co-occurrence clusters appeared to be linked to parvovirus B19, influenza, CMV and Epstein-Barr virus, according to a later analysis. HLA typing was unavailable for some donors at each locus, so association tests used only the typed subset. Because counts were too low, roughly 18 rarely observed V segments, including chromosome 9 orphons, were left out of the earlier analysis of several hundred of the donors. A further reported finding was that TCR beta sequences accurately predicted the HLA-A and HLA-B alleles for most subjects in the first cohort.

From the germline V gene, CDR1 is MNHEY and CDR2 is SVGAGI. Measured from the cysteine to the phenylalanine, the CDR3 is 15 residues long. This entry keeps only the CDR3 DNA: 45 bases, framed from base 1. Deletion took 7 bases off V and 4 bases off J, with a span of 19 bases between the germline ends. Libraries were built with the immunoSEQ multiplex PCR assay. The multiplex PCR relied on a mix of 60 forward primers for TCR Vbeta segments and 13 reverse primers for TCR Jbeta segments. The CDR3 region of rearranged TCR beta genes was amplified from genomic DNA with a multiplex PCR assay. The amplified TCR beta libraries were sequenced on the Illumina HiSeq System as 87-base-pair reads. The study's own analysis went as follows. A later analysis tallied roughly 80 million unique TCR beta chains across the 666 repertoires, and about 12 million of those chains were shared by two or more donors. A nearest-neighbor algorithm error-corrected the raw reads and collapsed the reads into unique sequences, merging closely related sequences to remove PCR and sequencing errors. To assign V, D and J gene segments, CDR3 sequences were aligned to IMGT reference sequences. For a sequence to be retained, a match of at least six nucleotides was required to both a V gene segment and a J gene segment. A rearrangement was called productive if the CDR3 had no stop codons and remained in frame with V and J, and every other rearrangement was called non-productive. CDR3 was defined by IMGT convention, running from the second conserved V-encoded cysteine to the conserved J-encoded phenylalanine. The earlier analysis of about 530 of the donors excluded any sequence lacking an unambiguous match to a single V gene segment. In an earlier analysis of 587 of the donors, V segments were called functional above 56.7% productive rearrangements and were called segregating when the between-donor standard deviation exceeded 5%. To diagnose cytomegalovirus status from the catalog of TCR beta chain sequences, a statistical classification framework was built. A later analysis assigned V and J genes by comparing TCR nucleotide sequences with IMGT/GENE-DB human TR gene sequences. A later analysis assigned CDR3 sequences and most-parsimonious VDJ recombination scenarios with the TCRdist pipeline. In a later analysis, every TCR beta chain was defined by the combination of its CDR3 amino acid sequence and its V-gene family, and reads without a unique V-gene family were dropped. To address suspected cross-contamination and a sequencing artifact, a later analysis removed roughly 580 highly shared, low-generation-probability nucleotide sequences. For each public chain, a later analysis derived a clonal expansion index from normalized ranks of inferred template counts within each repertoire. In a later analysis, generation probabilities were computed using a VDJ recombination model fitted to out-of-frame rearrangements, and the results were checked against IGoR. A later analysis scored TCR-TCR, TCR-HLA and TCR-CMV co-occurrence with hypergeometric tests, applying a repertoire-size bias correction to TCR pairs. False discovery rates were estimated in a later analysis by permuting HLA or CMV assignments 20 times. In a later analysis, co-occurring TCRs were grouped using DBSCAN, with TCRdist sequence similarity added in when clustering inside HLA-allele-positive subsets. For co-occurrence clustering, repertoires with fewer than 30,000 or more than 120,000 public chains were excluded, along with several repertoires with anomalous nucleotide sharing. TCRdb took over this immuneACCESS table, retaining in-frame rearrangements with V and J assigned. Such tables are incomplete; in checked studies, under half of the missing clones stem from an unresolved V gene, and the remainder is unexplained. V and J calls and clone size follow that table, whereas D and trimming were derived from the DNA. The sample has 160,000 or so clones on record, 75% to 85% of them singletons. The ten most abundant clones make up 13% of the sample.

Turning to this clone: Its antigen remains unidentified. No much larger clone is present one base from it, and per-base qualities are unavailable.

The cohort comprised some 680 healthy bone marrow donors. At the time of sampling, all cohort members were nominally healthy, though unrecorded immune exposures were likely present. The donor tested CMV seronegative and was one of the 352 seronegative cohort members. A peripheral blood sample was provided by each donor, and peripheral blood mononuclear cells were used for TCR beta sequencing. The Qiagen DNeasy Blood Extraction Kit was used to extract genomic DNA from the blood cell samples. The chain employs TRBV6-5 and TRBJ1-1, with TRBD1 as a weak D call on 5 bases. The source is a woman aged 50 to 60 in good health and CMV-seronegative. Sequencing was performed on PBMCs. At the DNA level, the sequence is TGTGCCAGCATCTACGGAACAGGTCATGGCACTGAAGCTTTCTTT. The translation is CASIYGTGHGTEAFF.